This paragraph reports one TCR beta chain. Its cognate antigen is unknown. The V end lost 6 bases, the J end lost 1 base, and 9 bases lay between the germline ends. The CDR3 spans 14 residues. Germline values: CDR1 MDHEN, CDR2 SYDVKM. Every patient was untreated before thyroid surgery. The data were taken from a study of metastatic and nonmetastatic thyroid tumors. Overall study context: Repertoires from malignant and benign thyroid patients were compared across blood and tumor or nodule tissue.

General study results and limits: Reports indicated that malignant thyroid tumors showed significantly higher TCR beta diversity than benign nodules did, in blood and tumor.

MiXCR re-clonotyped the PCR reads for TCRdb. The sample lists 6,900 or so clones, roughly a third occurring once. This clonotype originated in a female donor with papillary thyroid cancer or a benign thyroid nodule (not recorded which). Some clones in this sample may be carry-over from other donors' samples. The chain uses TRBV28 and TRBJ2-2; TRBD1 is a possible D gene (6 bases). Sequencing was performed on tumor tissue. CDR3: CASRGHRNTGELFF. The CDR3 bases are TGTGCCAGCAGGGGACACAGGAACACCGGGGAGCTGTTTTTT.